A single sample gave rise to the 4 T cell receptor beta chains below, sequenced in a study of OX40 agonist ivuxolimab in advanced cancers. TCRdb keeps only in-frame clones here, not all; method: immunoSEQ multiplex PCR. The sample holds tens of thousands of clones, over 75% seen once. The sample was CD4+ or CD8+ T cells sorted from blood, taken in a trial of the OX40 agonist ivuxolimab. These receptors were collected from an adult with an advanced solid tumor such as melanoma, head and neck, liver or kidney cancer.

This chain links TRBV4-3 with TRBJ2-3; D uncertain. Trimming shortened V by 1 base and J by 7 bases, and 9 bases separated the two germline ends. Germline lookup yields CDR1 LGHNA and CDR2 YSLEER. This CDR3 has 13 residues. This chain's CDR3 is CASSQVRANTQYF. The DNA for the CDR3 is TGCGCCAGCAGCCAAGTTAGAGCGAATACGCAGTATTTT.

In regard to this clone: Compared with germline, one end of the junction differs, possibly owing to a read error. DNA of the CDR3: TGTGCCAGCAGTGGGAGGGGTCGGGACAATGACCAGTTCTTC. It codes for CASSGRGRDNDQFF. The chain recombines TRBV6-1 with TRBJ2-1; D might be TRBD1 or TRBD2, each matching 6 bases. The CDR3 runs to 14 residues. Germline V gives CDR1 MNHNS, CDR2 SASEGT.

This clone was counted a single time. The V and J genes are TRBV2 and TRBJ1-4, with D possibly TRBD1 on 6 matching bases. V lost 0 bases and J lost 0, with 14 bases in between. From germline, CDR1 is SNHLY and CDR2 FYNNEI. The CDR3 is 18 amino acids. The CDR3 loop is CASSEARGGTSTNEKLFF. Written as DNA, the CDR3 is TGTGCCAGCAGTGAAGCGAGGGGGGGGACCTCAACTAATGAAAAACTGTTTTTT. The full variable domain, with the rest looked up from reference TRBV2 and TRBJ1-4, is EPEVTQTPSHQVTQMGQEVILRCVPISNHLYFYWYRQILGQKVEFLVSFYNNEISEKSEIFDDQFSVERPDGSNFTLKIRSTKLEDSAMYFCASSEARGGTSTNEKLFFGSGTQLSVL.

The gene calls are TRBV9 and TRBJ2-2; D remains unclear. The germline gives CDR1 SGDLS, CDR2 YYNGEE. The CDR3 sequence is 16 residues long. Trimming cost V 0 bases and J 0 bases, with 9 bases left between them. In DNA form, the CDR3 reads TGTGCCAGCAGCGTAGAGTCAGCGCCGAACACCGGGGAGCTGTTTTTT. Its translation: CASSVESAPNTGELFF.